Listed here are 9 T cell receptor beta chains from one sample, sequenced in a study of beta chain features in type 1 diabetes. Points from the study as a whole: In every one of the four CD4+ subsets, TCRB CDR3s were moderately but significantly shorter in Type 1 diabetes patients.

These TCRs are of unknown antigen specificity. The authors reverse transcribed all of the isolated RNA, so sequencing captured expressed TCRB transcripts. The protocol was immunoSEQ multiplex PCR, while the TCRdb copy is restricted to in-frame clones and leaves out a portion. This table has approximately 27,000 clones, 49% appearing once. Sequenced material: stem cell memory CD4+ T cells from blood. All receptors come from a man aged 30-40 years with type 1 diabetes.

This chain joins TRBV25-1 and TRBJ1-4; D is possibly TRBD1 (5 bases). Trimming took 1 base from V and 8 from J, leaving 20 bases between them. CDR3 size: 17 residues. Per germline, CDR1 MGHDK and CDR2 SYGVNS. As DNA, the CDR3 is TGTGCCAGCAGTGAATTCGGAAGGGGTACACGCTCCGAAAAACTGTTTTTT. This encodes CASSEFGRGTRSEKLFF.

The sample holds a few counts of this clone. The chain is built from TRBV5-6 and TRBJ2-7, with 7 bases aligning to TRBD2. Per germline, CDR1 SGHDT and CDR2 YYEEEE. Unmatched junction bases numbered 10, after V lost 4 bases and J lost 0 bases. The CDR3 is made up of 16 amino acids. The CDR3 sequence: CASSPLRRETSYEQYF. The CDR3 DNA reads TGTGCCAGCAGCCCCTTGCGGCGGGAGACCTCCTACGAGCAGTACTTC.

This chain links TRBV7-2 with TRBJ2-7; 13 bases fit TRBD2. CDR1 is SGHTA and CDR2 is FQGNSA in the germline V gene. The CDR3 has 16 residues. V lost 4 bases and J lost 3; bases outside the gene matches: 6. CDR3 in DNA: TGTGCCAGCAGCTCCCCCCGGACTAGCGGGAGCTACGAGCAGTACTTC. Protein product: CASSSPRTSGSYEQYF.

The genes are TRBV30 and TRBJ1-5, with D uncertain. CDR3 length equals 14 residues. Germline assignment: CDR1 GTSNPN and CDR2 SVGIG (reference sequence). Trimming removed 3 bases from V and 2 bases from J, with 11 bases in between. The CDR3 bases are TGTGCCTGGAGCCGCGACGGGGGCAATCAGCCCCAGCATTTT. Residues: CAWSRDGGNQPQHF.

The chain joins TRBV5-1 to TRBJ1-1; TRBD1 matches at 7 bases. Germline CDR1 and CDR2: SGHRS and YFSETQ. The V and J ends lost 4 bases and 4 bases, in that order; junction bases with no gene match: 4. This CDR3 region has 13 residues. The CDR3 coding sequence is TGCGCCAGCAGCCCGGGACAGTCCACTGAAGCTTTCTTT. Its protein product is CASSPGQSTEAFF.

This clone was counted once. This sequence joins TRBV11-2 and TRBJ2-7; 8 positions agree with TRBD2. Germline CDR1 and CDR2: SGHAT and FQNNGV. V gave up 8 bases and J gave up 6 bases; unmatched junction bases: 15. The CDR3 is made up of 15 amino acids. CDR3 amino acids: CASAKPGAGDAEQYF. The DNA for the CDR3 is TGTGCCAGCGCAAAACCCGGAGCGGGAGATGCCGAGCAGTACTTC.

The chain recombines TRBV11-2 with TRBJ1-1; no clear D. Germline CDR1 SGHAT, CDR2 FQNNGV. The V end was cut by 1 base, the J end by 8 bases, with 11 bases between. The CDR3 runs to 13 residues. CDR3: CASSLVPGEEAFF. In DNA, the CDR3 is TGTGCCAGCAGCTTAGTCCCCGGTGAAGAAGCTTTCTTT.

V and J are TRBV5-1 and TRBJ2-3; 10 nucleotides agree with TRBD2. This CDR3 has 17 amino acids. The V gene end was trimmed by 4 bases and the J gene end by 0 bases; junction bases not matched to a gene: 8. The germline V gene has CDR1 SGHRS and CDR2 YFSETQ. CDR3: CASSTGQLAGSTDTQYF. The CDR3 DNA sequence: TGCGCCAGCAGCACGGGCCAACTAGCGGGGAGCACAGATACGCAGTATTTT. Drawing the rest from reference TRBV5-1 and TRBJ2-3, the complete variable domain is KAGVTQTPRYLIKTRGQQVTLSCSPISGHRSVSWYQQTPGQGLQFLFEYFSETQRNKGNFPGRFSGRQFSNSRSEMNVSTLELGDSALYLCASSTGQLAGSTDTQYFGPGTRLTVL.

The chain is built from TRBV18 and TRBJ1-2; D gene uncertain. V lost 4 bases and J 0 bases, leaving 9 bases between the germline ends. Germline V gene data show CDR1 as KGHSH and CDR2 as LQKENI. The CDR3 totals 14 residues. This CDR3 reads CASSLEEANYGYTF. The CDR3 coding sequence is TGTGCCAGCTCACTTGAGGAAGCTAACTATGGCTACACCTTC.